This is a list of T cell receptor beta chains from one sample in a study of T cells in localized non-small cell lung cancer. Sequencing used immunoSEQ multiplex PCR; TCRdb keeps in-frame clones, though not all of them. Here the sample spans 58,000 or so clones, under 90% being singletons. The sequencing used peripheral blood, collected before any cancer treatment. The receptors originated from a woman aged 40-75 years with stage I lung adenocarcinoma. The CDR3 runs from the conserved cysteine through the conserved F or W. The D gene is left open where the match is weak. Only some rows state a clone size, as once, few, many or a class for expanded clones.

TRBV2	.	TRBJ1-2	.	TGTGCCAGCAGGCTGGGGGCGCCCGACTATGGCTACACCTTC	CASRLGAPDYGYTF
TRBV7-8	.	TRBJ2-7	.	TGTGCCAGCAGCCGTGACAGGAACCCTTCCTACGAGCAGTACTTC	CASSRDRNPSYEQYF
TRBV6-1	.	TRBJ1-4	.	TGTGCCAGCAGTGAACGGGATAATGAAAAACTGTTTTTT	CASSERDNEKLFF
TRBV18	.	TRBJ1-2	medium-sized	TGTGCCAGCTCACCGCCGTCAGGACCCTATGGCTACACCTTC	CASSPPSGPYGYTF
TRBV18	.	TRBJ1-2	.	TGTGCCAGCTCACCACCGTCGGGGGGAGGCTACACCTTC	CASSPPSGGGYTF
TRBV28	.	TRBJ2-1	once	TGTGCCACCACCGGTCGGCTAGCCCCCTACAATGAGCAGTTCTTC	CATTGRLAPYNEQFF
TRBV5-1	.	TRBJ2-5	.	TGCGCCAGCAGCTTGATGTTAGGAGGTCAAGAGACCCAGTACTTC	CASSLMLGGQETQYF
TRBV13	.	TRBJ2-7	.	TGTGCCAGCAGCGCCGCTAGGAGTGAGATGCGGAACGAGCAGTACTTC	CASSAARSEMRNEQYF
TRBV18	TRBD1	TRBJ1-1	.	TGTGCCAGCTCACTAACACAGGGGCACTCCGGGGAAGCTTTCTTT	CASSLTQGHSGEAFF
TRBV7-2	TRBD1	TRBJ1-5	.	TGTGCCAGCAGTTCTCAGGGGGCCGGGCAGCCCCAGCATTTT	CASSSQGAGQPQHF
TRBV9	.	TRBJ2-3	.	TGTGCCAGCAGCTTCACCTTGACTAGTTGGGAGCGCACAGATACGCAGTATTTT	CASSFTLTSWERTDTQYF
TRBV7-3	.	TRBJ2-1	.	TGTGCCAGCAGCCCGGGACCAATAAGCGATGAGCAGTTCTTC	CASSPGPISDEQFF
TRBV5-5	TRBD2	TRBJ2-3	once	TGTGCCAGCATCCGAGGGACTAATGTATTCCCAGATACGCAGTATTTT	CASIRGTNVFPDTQYF
TRBV6-5	.	TRBJ2-1	once	TGTGCCAGCAGGGCGGAGTACAATGAGCAGTTCTTC	CASRAEYNEQFF
TRBV19	.	TRBJ1-5	.	TGTGCCAGTCGGGTGTTGGGTCAGCCCCAGCATTTT	CASRVLGQPQHF
TRBV27	TRBD2	TRBJ2-7	.	TGTGCCAGCACATCAGGGTTGGGGGGGGAGCAGTACTTC	CASTSGLGGEQYF
TRBV28	TRBD1	TRBJ1-1	once	TGTGCCGGCAGTTTCCTTAGACAGGGGAGGCCCACTGAAGCTTTCTTT	CAGSFLRQGRPTEAFF
TRBV5-1	TRBD2	TRBJ2-5	.	TGCGCCAGCAGCTTGACGGGCGGGGGGGCTTTCGAAGAGACCCAGTACTTC	CASSLTGGGAFEETQYF
TRBV20-1	.	TRBJ1-1	.	TGCAGTGCGTGGCCCGGGGAGGGAGCTTTCTTT	CSAWPGEGAFF
TRBV13	TRBD1	TRBJ2-5	.	TGTGCCAGCAGCTTTGCGACAGGGGAAGTTGAGACCCAGTACTTC	CASSFATGEVETQYF
TRBV7-6	TRBD2	TRBJ2-2	.	TGTGCCAGCAGCTACCCGGGACTAGCGGGAGGGGACACCGGGGAGCTGTTTTTT	CASSYPGLAGGDTGELFF
TRBV11-2	TRBD1	TRBJ1-2	.	TGTGCCAGCAGCTTAAATCAAGGGACAGGGAACTATGGCTACACCTTC	CASSLNQGTGNYGYTF
TRBV6-5	TRBD1	TRBJ2-2	.	TGTGCCAGCAGTGGGACAGGGAACACCGGGGAGCTGTTTTTT	CASSGTGNTGELFF
TRBV7-2	TRBD1	TRBJ1-1	.	TGTGCCAGCAGCTTTGGTTGGACAGGGCATGCAGCTTTCTTT	CASSFGWTGHAAFF
TRBV14	.	TRBJ2-2	.	TGTGCCAGCAGGGAGAGGAACACCGGGGAGCTGTTTTTT	CASRERNTGELFF
TRBV27	.	TRBJ2-7	.	TGTGCCAGCAGTTTCCGGCCCGACAAGCAGTACTTC	CASSFRPDKQYF
TRBV28	TRBD2	TRBJ2-1	.	TGTGCCAGCACCATGATACTAGCGGGAGAGGGTAATGAGCAGTTCTTC	CASTMILAGEGNEQFF
TRBV5-1	.	TRBJ2-1	.	TGCACCAGCAGCTTGGGTAGTTACAATGAGCAGTTCTTC	CTSSLGSYNEQFF
TRBV28	TRBD1	TRBJ1-3	.	TGTGCCAGCAGGGTACAGGGGGCTACTGGAAACACCATATATTTT	CASRVQGATGNTIYF
TRBV6-1	.	TRBJ2-3	.	TGTGCCAGCAGTCTTAGCACAGATACGCAGTATTTT	CASSLSTDTQYF
TRBV7-6	.	TRBJ1-1	.	TGTGCCAGCAGCAGCATTAGTGAAGCTTTCTTT	CASSSISEAFF
TRBV5-8	.	TRBJ1-2	.	TGTGCCAGCAGCCATACAGGGTTGGGGAACTATGGCTACACCTTC	CASSHTGLGNYGYTF
TRBV6-5	.	TRBJ2-7	.	TGTGCCAGCAGTTCTAATAGTTACGAGCAGTACTTC	CASSSNSYEQYF
TRBV6-1	.	TRBJ1-5	.	TGTGCCAGCAGTGGGACGGGACGGTTAAATCAGCCCCAGCATTTT	CASSGTGRLNQPQHF
TRBV11-2	TRBD2	TRBJ2-1	.	TGTGCCAGCAGCTCCGGACTAGCGGGGGCCTACAATGAGCAGTTCTTC	CASSSGLAGAYNEQFF
TRBV5-6	.	TRBJ1-5	.	TGTGCCAGCAGCTTGGGCAGGGGACGAAATCAGCCCCAGCATTTT	CASSLGRGRNQPQHF
TRBV7-3	.	TRBJ1-2	few	TGTGCCAGCAGGGAGGGACCTACTTCCTATGGCTACACCTTC	CASREGPTSYGYTF
TRBV7-8	TRBD1	TRBJ1-2	.	TGTGCCAGCAGCCCCGACAGGGAGTATGGCTACACCTTC	CASSPDREYGYTF
TRBV18	.	TRBJ2-1	.	TGTGCCAGCTCAAACGGCAGCAGCTCCTACAATGAGCAGTTCTTC	CASSNGSSSYNEQFF
TRBV7-9	.	TRBJ1-3	.	TGTGCCAGCAGCTTAGCCGGGTACTCTGGAAACACCATATATTTT	CASSLAGYSGNTIYF
TRBV5-1	TRBD1	TRBJ2-7	.	TGCGCCAGCAGCTTGGAAGGGGACAGGGCCTACGAGCAGTACTTC	CASSLEGDRAYEQYF
TRBV7-2	.	TRBJ2-1	few	TGTGCCAGCAGATTGGACTACTACAATGAGCAGTTCTTC	CASRLDYYNEQFF
TRBV9	TRBD2	TRBJ2-7	once	TGTGCCAGCAGCGGCTCCGTAAGCGGGGGAGCCTACGAGCAGTACTTC	CASSGSVSGGAYEQYF
TRBV19	.	TRBJ1-3	.	TGTGCCAGTAGTCGACACTACACCATATATTTT	CASSRHYTIYF
TRBV6-1	.	TRBJ2-7	.	TGTGCCAGCAGTGCTCCGGCCTTTTCCATGGGCGAGCAGTACTTC	CASSAPAFSMGEQYF
TRBV5-4	TRBD1	TRBJ1-1	.	TGTGCCAGCAGCAATGGGGGACAGGTGAACACTGAAGCTTTCTTT	CASSNGGQVNTEAFF
TRBV7-9	TRBD1	TRBJ1-1	.	TGTGCCAGCAGGCCGACGGACAGGGGGCAGACTGAAGCTTTCTTT	CASRPTDRGQTEAFF
TRBV5-1	.	TRBJ2-7	.	TGCGCCAGCAGCTTGGGGCTGTACAGGGCGGTGGGCGAGCAGTACTTC	CASSLGLYRAVGEQYF
TRBV5-8	.	TRBJ1-2	.	TGTGCCAGCAGCTTGGGAAGATTCTATGGCTACACCTTC	CASSLGRFYGYTF
TRBV5-1	.	TRBJ1-1	.	TGCGCCAGCAGCTTGGCCCTGGTGAACACTGAAGCTTTCTTT	CASSLALVNTEAFF
TRBV4-3	.	TRBJ1-2	.	TGCGCCAGCAGCAGAGTAGGGTGGAACTATGGCTACACCTTC	CASSRVGWNYGYTF
TRBV11-1	.	TRBJ1-1	.	TGTGCCAGCAGCTTTGGCGGGAACACTGAAGCTTTCTTT	CASSFGGNTEAFF
TRBV7-9	.	TRBJ2-2	.	TGTGCCAGCAGCCCCATGGGACTCCTGAACACCGGGGAGCTGTTTTTT	CASSPMGLLNTGELFF
TRBV7-9	.	TRBJ2-5	.	TGTGCCAGCAGCTCCCCACCGTGGGGAAACGGCGAGGGCCAAGAGACCCAGTACTTC	CASSSPPWGNGEGQETQYF
TRBV30	.	TRBJ2-5	.	TGTGCCTGGGCTTCAAGCGGCCAAGAGACCCAGTACTTC	CAWASSGQETQYF